The next 27 T cell receptor beta chains were all read from a single sample in a study of CD8+CD57+ T cells in acquired aplastic anemia (dated by TCRdb to 2017 to 2018). The instrument given in TCRdb is Illumina HiSeq 2000. Genomic DNA served as template for TCR beta VDJ combination and CDR3 sequence profiling. Using fastp at Q25 and MiXCR, TCRdb reprocessed the public reads and kept productive beta chains. CDR3 protein sequences are deduplicated, and each keeps its most common genes and DNA. The sample yields 150,000 to 200,000 distinct CDR3 sequences; around 45% were counted once. About 2.9% of the sample goes to the ten largest clones. Sequencing was performed on sorted CD4+, CD8+, or CD8+CD57+ T cells (not recorded which) from PBMCs. These TCRs come from a human donor in good health.

This chain links TRBV7-6 with TRBJ1-2; D not certain. The CDR3 is 13 amino acids. Germline V CDR1 and CDR2: SGHVS, FNYEAQ. Deletions cut 5 bases from V and 4 bases from J, with 11 bases between. The CDR3 reads CASSSTASYGYTF. CDR3 nucleotides: TGTGCCAGCAGCAGCACGGCTAGCTATGGCTACACCTTC.

This clonotype was counted ten times or more. V and J are TRBV7-8 and TRBJ2-2; a weak D match, TRBD2 (7 bases). Trimming stripped 1 base from V and 0 bases from J, with 12 bases between. The CDR3 sequence is 17 residues long. Germline lookup yields CDR1 SGHVS and CDR2 FQNEAQ. The CDR3 sequence is CASSLVGGTTNTGELFF. The CDR3 DNA sequence: TGTGCCAGCAGCTTAGTAGGGGGGACTACGAACACCGGGGAGCTGTTTTTT.

This clonotype has more than one count but fewer than ten. One base away lies a much larger clone, so this may be a sequencing read error. The CDR3 ends on some other residue instead of the conserved phenylalanine or tryptophan, so this is likely a read error. The rearrangement links TRBV7-2 to TRBJ2-4, with D tentatively TRBD2 (5 bases). The CDR3 runs to 14 residues. V was pared by 0 bases and J by 7 bases, with 10 bases between. Germline V CDR1 and CDR2: SGHTA, FQGNSA. The CDR3 nucleotides are TGTGCCAGCAGCTTAGCGGCGGGTGGGAACATTCAGTACCTC. It codes for CASSLAAGGNIQYL.

The chain recombines TRBV6-1 with TRBJ2-5; D tentatively reads TRBD1 or TRBD2 (7 bases each). V lost 7 bases, J lost 7 bases, and 19 bases lay in between. The germline CDR1 and CDR2 sequences are MNHNS and SASEGT. The CDR3 consists of 14 residues. The CDR3 DNA reads TGTGCCAGCACCGCGCAGGGGGGGCGCAGGACCCAGTACTTC. Its translation: CASTAQGGRRTQYF.

With respect to this clonotype: At one end the junction does not follow the germline gene, possibly because of a read error. This chain connects TRBV7-8 to TRBJ2-7, with D uncertain. Germline V gene data show CDR1 as SGHVS and CDR2 as FQNEAQ. CDR3 length: 11 amino acids. The CDR3 DNA follows: TGTGCCAGCAGCAACTACTACGAGCAGTACTTT. This translates into CASSNYYEQYF.

Many counts were recorded for this clonotype. Compared with germline, one end of the junction differs, possibly owing to a read error. The chain is built from TRBV12-3 or TRBV12-4 and TRBJ2-3, with TRBD2 identical over 10 bases. CDR3 length: 15 residues. The CDR3 DNA reads as TGTGCCAGCAGTCTAGCGGGAGACCTCACAGATACGCAGTATTTT. Protein product: CASSLAGDLTDTQYF.

V and J are TRBV11-2 and TRBJ2-1; no reliable D call. Trimming cost V 5 bases and J 2 bases, with 16 bases left between them. The CDR3 is 16 amino acids. CDR1 is SGHAT, CDR2 FQNNGV, per germline. In DNA form, the CDR3 reads TGTGCCAGCAGCGCCCAAGCCACAGTTCCCTACAATGAGCAGTTCTTC. Amino acid sequence: CASSAQATVPYNEQFF.

The rearrangement uses TRBV28 and TRBJ1-4; 9 bases map to TRBD1. The CDR3 sequence is 14 residues long. The germline gives CDR1 MDHEN, CDR2 SYDVKM. J lost 8 bases, V lost 6 bases, and 7 bases had no gene match. CDR3 amino acids: CASSQGQGREKLFF. As DNA, the CDR3 is TGTGCCAGCAGCCAGGGACAGGGCCGGGAAAAACTGTTTTTT.

The count of this clonotype is one. The rearrangement links TRBV5-5 to TRBJ1-2; D unresolved. V dropped 0 bases and J dropped 9 bases, with 12 bases sitting between them. Germline loops: CDR1 SGHKS, CDR2 YYEKEE (reference sequence). This CDR3 spans 13 amino acids. CDR3 coding DNA: TGTGCCAGCAGCTTGGGACTAGCGGATCGCTACACCTTC. This gives the protein CASSLGLADRYTF.

This clonotype was seen at least ten times. The chain employs TRBV10-3 and TRBJ1-2; D is perhaps TRBD1 (5 bases). CDR1 and CDR2 (germline): ENHRY, SYGVKD. This CDR3 is built from 16 residues. V dropped 0 bases and J dropped 0 bases, with 11 bases sitting between them. The CDR3 DNA reads as TGTGCCATCAGTGAGTCGGGGCTATCTTCTAACTATGGCTACACCTTC. Protein: CAISESGLSSNYGYTF.

Details on this clonotype: The junction departs from the called germline gene at one end, perhaps through a read error. The V call is TRBV7-2, the J call TRBJ2-3, with 8 bases fitting TRBD2. This CDR3 spans 15 amino acids. Per germline, CDR1 SGHTA and CDR2 FQGNSA. CDR3 nucleotide sequence: TGTGCCAGCAGCTTAGTGCTAGCGGGCACAGATACGCATTATTTT. Its protein product is CASSLVLAGTDTHYF.

The genes are TRBV20-1 and TRBJ2-5, with D unclear. The CDR3 is 10 residues long. V was cut by 3 bases and J by 5 bases, with 4 bases left in between. In germline, CDR1 is DFQATT, CDR2 SNEGSKA (reference sequence). CDR3 sequence (DNA): TGCAGTGCTAGCACCGAGACCCAGTACTTC. Residues: CSASTETQYF.

This chain uses TRBV7-4 with TRBJ2-7; 10 nucleotides line up with TRBD2. The CDR3 runs 14 residues. Germline CDR1 and CDR2: SGHVT and SQSDAQ. The ends lost 5 bases at V and 5 bases at J; junction bases unmatched: 6. This CDR3 is CASSATSGDNEQYF. The CDR3 DNA reads TGTGCCAGCAGCGCAACTAGCGGGGACAACGAGCAGTACTTC.

This clonotype was found once. The chain is built from TRBV4-1 and TRBJ1-2, with a weak D call TRBD1 (5 bases). Looked up from germline, CDR1 is MGHRA and CDR2 is YSYEKL. Deletions cut 3 bases from V and 0 bases from J, with 11 bases between. CDR3 length: 15 amino acids. This CDR3 reads CASSHPDSANYGYTF. In nucleotides, the CDR3 is TGCGCCAGCAGCCACCCCGACAGTGCTAACTATGGCTACACCTTC.

The count of this clonotype is one. At one of its ends the junction is not consistent with the germline gene, which may arise from a read error. The V gene is TRBV7-8, the J gene TRBJ2-7; 10 bases are a match to TRBD2. CDR3 length: 14 amino acids. From germline, CDR1 is SGHVS and CDR2 FQNEAQ. This CDR3 is CASSLVAGGSEQYF. DNA of the CDR3: TGTGCCAGCAGTTTAGTAGCGGGAGGAAGCGAGCAGTACTTC.

In the case of this clonotype: This may be a read error: a much more frequent sequence differs by one nucleotide. The rearrangement links TRBV5-4 to TRBJ2-5; TRBD1 aligns across 9 bases. Germline V gene data show CDR1 as SGHNT and CDR2 as YYREEE (reference sequence). CDR3 length: 15 amino acids. The V and J ends lost 3 bases and 1 base, in that order; junction bases with no gene match: 4. DNA of the CDR3: TGTGCCAGCAGCTGGACAGGGGACTCCCAAGAGACCCAGTACTTC. This gives the protein CASSWTGDSQETQYF.

The rearrangement uses TRBV5-1 and TRBJ2-5; the D gene is possibly TRBD1 (5 bases). V dropped 3 bases and J dropped 2 bases, with 11 bases sitting between them. The CDR3 is 14 amino acids. Germline V gene sequence: CDR1 SGHRS, CDR2 YFSETQ. Here the CDR3 DNA reads TGCGCCAGCAGCTCGGACAAGTGGCAAGAGACCCAGTACTTC. Its protein product is CASSSDKWQETQYF.

This clonotype has a count of ten or more. This chain connects TRBV20-1 to TRBJ1-6; D may be TRBD1 (6 bases). With 5 bases removed from V and 7 bases from J, the gap between germline ends came to 18 bases. The CDR3 spans 15 residues. Germline V lookup: CDR1 DFQATT, CDR2 SNEGSKA (reference sequence). This CDR3 reads CSALPPGGRNSPLHF. The CDR3 nucleotides read TGCAGTGCTCTGCCGCCGGGGGGCCGGAATTCACCCCTCCACTTT.

This clonotype was counted ten times or more. The V and J genes are TRBV10-3 and TRBJ1-1, with 7 bases lining up with TRBD1. Germline V gives CDR1 ENHRY, CDR2 SYGVKD. This CDR3 has 14 amino acids. The junction had 2 bases not matched to a gene; V was cut back by 0 bases and J by 4 bases. The CDR3 protein is CAISESQGGTEAFF. In DNA form, the CDR3 reads TGTGCCATCAGTGAGTCGCAGGGGGGCACTGAAGCTTTCTTT.

In this sample, this clonotype turned up many times. The gene calls are TRBV24-1 and TRBJ2-2; weak D call: TRBD2 (7 bases). Germline CDR1 is KGHDR and CDR2 is SFDVKD. With 4 bases removed from V and 5 bases from J, the gap between germline ends came to 16 bases. This CDR3 spans 16 amino acids. CDR3 sequence (DNA): TGTGCCACCAGTGACCCGGGGGGCCGGGGGACCGGGGAGCTGTTTTTT. It is translated as CATSDPGGRGTGELFF.

The V call is TRBV6-2 or TRBV6-3, the J call TRBJ2-1, with 14 bases fitting TRBD2. CDR1 and CDR2 (germline): MNHEY, SVGEGT. V gave up 2 bases and J gave up 7 bases; unmatched junction bases: 1. CDR3 length: 15 residues. For the CDR3, the DNA is TGTGCCAGCAGTTACGGGACTAGCGGGGGAAATGAGCAGTTCTTC. Its protein is CASSYGTSGGNEQFF.

The chain uses TRBV14 and TRBJ1-1; 9 bases map to TRBD1. CDR1 is SGHDN, CDR2 FVKESK, per germline. The ends lost 0 bases at V and 7 bases at J; junction bases unmatched: 12. The CDR3 has 17 residues. The CDR3 DNA reads as TGTGCCAGCAGCCAAGACCCGGTAGGGACAGGGAGAGATGAAGCTTTCTTT. This gives the protein CASSQDPVGTGRDEAFF.

The chain employs TRBV15 and TRBJ2-1, with 8 bases identical to TRBD1. Trimming at V came to 5 bases and at J to 6 bases, leaving 9 bases not matched to a gene. This CDR3 has 15 amino acids. CDR1 and CDR2 (germline): LNHNV, YYDKDF (reference sequence). The CDR3 sequence is CATSSGQGRINEQFF. CDR3 DNA: TGTGCCACCAGCTCCGGACAGGGCAGGATCAATGAGCAGTTCTTC.

This clonotype was detected many times. The chain employs TRBV12-3 or TRBV12-4 and TRBJ2-7; no definite D call. The V end was cut by 5 bases, the J end by 3 bases, with 11 bases between. CDR3 length: 13 amino acids. The CDR3 here is CASSRPPNYEQYF. The DNA of the CDR3 is TGTGCCAGCAGTCGGCCCCCCAACTACGAGCAGTACTTC.

This clonotype was detected ten times or more. This CDR3 is CASRGGETQYF. CDR3 bases: TGTGCCAGCAGGGGGGGGGAGACCCAGTACTTC. V is TRBV7-2 and J is TRBJ2-5, with 7 positions matching TRBD2. V lost 6 bases and J lost 5; bases outside the gene matches: 0. The CDR3 is 11 amino acids. Germline CDR1 SGHTA, CDR2 FQGNSA.

On this clonotype itself: The junction and the germline gene differ at one end; a read error may be behind it. The rearrangement links TRBV10-1 to TRBJ2-6; D tentatively fits TRBD1 or TRBD2 (5 bases each). The V gene's germline CDR1 is WNHNN and CDR2 SYGVQD (reference sequence). The CDR3 extends over 14 amino acids. The CDR3 region has the DNA TGCGCCAACAGTGGGGGCTCTGGGGCCAACGTCCTGACTTTC. Protein: CANSGGSGANVLTF.

The V gene is TRBV9, the J gene TRBJ1-3; maybe TRBD1 (6 bases). The CDR3 extends over 16 amino acids. Trimming removed 4 bases at V and 3 bases at J, with 17 bases between. CDR1 and CDR2 from the germline V gene are SGDLS and YYNGEE. The CDR3: CASSPEVGGGGNTIYF. The CDR3 nucleotides read TGTGCCAGCAGCCCAGAGGTAGGGGGAGGTGGAAACACCATATATTTT.